This T cell receptor beta chain was retrieved from a study of T-cell reconstitution after alpha-beta-depleted transplantation in children. Findings and caveats of the study: Several patients had high TCRbeta diversity at day 60; it came from surviving recipient T cells and thymic progenitors. There were reportedly several hundred expanded graft clones from which alpha-beta T cells came about two months after transplant. From newly produced T cells came most of the T-cell counts and diversity one year after transplant.

Construction of the TCRbeta library involved unique molecular identifiers. TCRdb re-analysed the PCR reads in MiXCR, keeping a single row per CDR3 protein. The top ten hold around a third of the sample, which has roughly 570,000 distinct CDR3 sequences, 27% seen once. This clonotype was found a few times. Its antigen is not identified. Germline V gene sequence: CDR1 SEHNR, CDR2 FQNEAQ (reference sequence). Losses at the gene ends were 6 bases for V and 2 bases for J; bases not matched to a gene: 7. The CDR3 spans 16 residues. The receptor comes from a boy under three years old with Wiskott-Aldrich syndrome, due to receive a stem cell transplant. This sequence joins TRBV7-9 and TRBJ2-3; 11 bases agree with TRBD2. Specimen: PBMCs, collected before TCRalphabeta/CD19-depleted stem cell transplant. The CDR3: CASRRSTSGVTDTQYF. The CDR3 bases are TGTGCCAGCAGGCGGTCGACTAGCGGGGTCACAGATACGCAGTATTTT.